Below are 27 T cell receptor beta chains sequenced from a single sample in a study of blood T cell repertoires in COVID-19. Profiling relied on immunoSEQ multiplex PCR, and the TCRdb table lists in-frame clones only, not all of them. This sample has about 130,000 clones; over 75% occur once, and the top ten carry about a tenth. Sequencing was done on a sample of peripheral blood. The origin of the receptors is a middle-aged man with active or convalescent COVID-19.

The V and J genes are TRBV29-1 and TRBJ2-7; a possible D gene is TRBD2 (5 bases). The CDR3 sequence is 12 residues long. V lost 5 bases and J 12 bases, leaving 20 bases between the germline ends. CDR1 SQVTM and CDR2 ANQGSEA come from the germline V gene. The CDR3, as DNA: TGCAGCGTTCTGTCTGGGTCCGAGCGGCGGTACTTC. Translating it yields CSVLSGSERRYF.

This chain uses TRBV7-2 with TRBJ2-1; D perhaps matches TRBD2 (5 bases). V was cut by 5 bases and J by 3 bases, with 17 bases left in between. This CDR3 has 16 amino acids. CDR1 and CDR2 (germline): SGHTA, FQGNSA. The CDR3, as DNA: TGTGCCAGCAGCCGCCGGGGTGGATCTGACTACAATGAGCAGTTCTTC. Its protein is CASSRRGGSDYNEQFF.

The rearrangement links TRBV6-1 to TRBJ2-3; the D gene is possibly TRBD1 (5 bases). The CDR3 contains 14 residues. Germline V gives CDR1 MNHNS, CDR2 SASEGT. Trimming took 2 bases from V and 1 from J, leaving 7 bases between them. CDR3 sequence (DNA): TGTGCCAGCAGTGAATGGGGCCGCACAGATACGCAGTATTTT. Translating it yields CASSEWGRTDTQYF.

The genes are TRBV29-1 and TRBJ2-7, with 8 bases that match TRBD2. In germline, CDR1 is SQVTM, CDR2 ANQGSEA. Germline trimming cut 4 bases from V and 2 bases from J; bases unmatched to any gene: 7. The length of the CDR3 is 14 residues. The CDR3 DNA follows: TGCAGCGTTGTGGGTAGCGGGGCAACCTACGAGCAGTACTTC. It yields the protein CSVVGSGATYEQYF.

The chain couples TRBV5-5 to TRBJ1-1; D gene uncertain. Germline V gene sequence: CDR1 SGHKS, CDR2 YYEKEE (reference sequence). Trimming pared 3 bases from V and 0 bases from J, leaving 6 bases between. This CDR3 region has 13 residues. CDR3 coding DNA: TGTGCCAGCAGCTCAGGTATGAACACTGAAGCTTTCTTT. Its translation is CASSSGMNTEAFF. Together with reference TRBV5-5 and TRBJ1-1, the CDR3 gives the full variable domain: DAGVTQSPTHLIKTRGQQVTLRCSPISGHKSVSWYQQVLGQGPQFIFQYYEKEERGRGNFPDRFSARQFPNYSSELNVNALLLGDSALYLCASSSGMNTEAFFGQGTRLTVV.

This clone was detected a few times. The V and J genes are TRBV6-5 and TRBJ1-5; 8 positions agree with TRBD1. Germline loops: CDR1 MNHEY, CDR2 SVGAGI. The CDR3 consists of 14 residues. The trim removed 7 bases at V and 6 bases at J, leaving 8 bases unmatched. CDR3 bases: TGTGCCAGCATCCAGGACAGGGAGGGTCAGCCCCAGCATTTT. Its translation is CASIQDREGQPQHF.

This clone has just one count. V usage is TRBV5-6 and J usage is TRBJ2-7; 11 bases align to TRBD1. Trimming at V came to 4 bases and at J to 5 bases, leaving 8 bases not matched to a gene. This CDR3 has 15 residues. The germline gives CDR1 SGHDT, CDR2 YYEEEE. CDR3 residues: CASSRTGGSPNEQYF. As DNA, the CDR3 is TGTGCCAGCAGCCGGACAGGGGGCTCACCTAACGAGCAGTACTTC.

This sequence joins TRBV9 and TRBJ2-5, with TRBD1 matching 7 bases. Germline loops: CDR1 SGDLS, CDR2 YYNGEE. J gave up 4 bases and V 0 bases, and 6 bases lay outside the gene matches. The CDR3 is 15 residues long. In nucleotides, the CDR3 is TGTGCCAGCAGCGTAGAAGGGGGCTTCCGAGAGACCCAGTACTTC. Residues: CASSVEGGFRETQYF.

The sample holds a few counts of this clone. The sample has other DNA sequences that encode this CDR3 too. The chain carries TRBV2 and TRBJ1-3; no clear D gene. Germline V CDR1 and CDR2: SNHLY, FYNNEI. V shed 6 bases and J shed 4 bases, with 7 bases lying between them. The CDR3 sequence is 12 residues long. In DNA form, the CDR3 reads TGTGCCAGCAGGAGGAGCGGAAACACCATATATTTT. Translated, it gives CASRRSGNTIYF. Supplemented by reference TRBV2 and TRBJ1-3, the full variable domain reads EPEVTQTPSHQVTQMGQEVILRCVPISNHLYFYWYRQILGQKVEFLVSFYNNEISEKSEIFDDQFSVERPDGSNFTLKIRSTKLEDSAMYFCASRRSGNTIYFGEGSWLTVV.

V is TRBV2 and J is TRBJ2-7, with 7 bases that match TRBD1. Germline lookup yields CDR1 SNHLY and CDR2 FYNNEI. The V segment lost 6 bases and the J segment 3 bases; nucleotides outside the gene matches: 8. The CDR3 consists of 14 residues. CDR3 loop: CASSEQGPLYEQYF. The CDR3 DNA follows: TGTGCCAGCAGCGAACAGGGGCCTCTCTACGAGCAGTACTTC.

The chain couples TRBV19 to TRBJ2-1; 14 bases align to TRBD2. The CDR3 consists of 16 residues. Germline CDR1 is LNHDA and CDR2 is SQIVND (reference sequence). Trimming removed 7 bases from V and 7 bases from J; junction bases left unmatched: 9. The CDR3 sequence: CASTLGRTSGGNEQFF. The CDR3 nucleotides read TGTGCCAGTACCTTAGGGCGGACTAGCGGGGGGAATGAGCAGTTCTTC.

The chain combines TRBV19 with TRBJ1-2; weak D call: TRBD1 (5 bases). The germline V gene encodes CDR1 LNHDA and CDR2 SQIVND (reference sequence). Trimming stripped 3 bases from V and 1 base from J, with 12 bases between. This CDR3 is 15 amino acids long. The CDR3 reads CASSISGGVNYGYTF. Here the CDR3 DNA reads TGTGCCAGTAGTATCTCGGGGGGGGTTAACTATGGCTACACCTTC.

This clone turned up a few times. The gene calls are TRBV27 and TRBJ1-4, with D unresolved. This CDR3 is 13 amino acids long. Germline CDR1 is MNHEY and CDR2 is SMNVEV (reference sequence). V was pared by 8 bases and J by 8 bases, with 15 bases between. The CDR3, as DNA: TGTGCCAGCGGGTTCAAAGGAGGCGAAAAACTGTTTTTT. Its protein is CASGFKGGEKLFF.

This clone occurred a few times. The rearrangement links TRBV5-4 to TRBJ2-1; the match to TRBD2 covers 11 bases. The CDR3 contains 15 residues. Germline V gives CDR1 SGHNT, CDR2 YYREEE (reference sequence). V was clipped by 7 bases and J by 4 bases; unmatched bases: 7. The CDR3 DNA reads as TGTGCCAGCCTACCTAGCGGGGGGAGATACAATGAGCAGTTCTTC. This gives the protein CASLPSGGRYNEQFF. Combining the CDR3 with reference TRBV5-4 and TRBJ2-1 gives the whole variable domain ETGVTQSPTHLIKTRGQQVTLRCSSQSGHNTVSWYQQALGQGPQFIFQYYREEENGRGNFPPRFSGLQFPNYSSELNVNALELDDSALYLCASLPSGGRYNEQFFGPGTRLTVL.

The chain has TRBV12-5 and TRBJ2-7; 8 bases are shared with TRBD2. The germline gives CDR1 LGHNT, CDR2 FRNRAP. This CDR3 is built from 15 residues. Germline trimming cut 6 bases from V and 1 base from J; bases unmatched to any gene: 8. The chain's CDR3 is CASGTSGGLSYEQYF. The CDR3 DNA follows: TGTGCTAGTGGCACCAGCGGGGGCCTATCCTACGAGCAGTACTTC.

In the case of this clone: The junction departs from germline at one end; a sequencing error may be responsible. CDR3 residues: CASSALMDRVYF. As DNA, the CDR3 is TGTGCCAGCAGTGCTCTCATGGACAGGGTCTATTTT. This rearrangement joins TRBV12-3 or TRBV12-4 to TRBJ1-4, with TRBD1 identical over 8 bases. This CDR3 comprises 12 residues.

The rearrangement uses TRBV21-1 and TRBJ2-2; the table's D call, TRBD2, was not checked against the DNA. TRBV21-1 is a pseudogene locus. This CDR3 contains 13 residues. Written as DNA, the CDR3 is TGTGCCAGCAGCAGTTCGGGAGTCGGGGAGCTGTTTTTT. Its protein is CASSSSGVGELFF.

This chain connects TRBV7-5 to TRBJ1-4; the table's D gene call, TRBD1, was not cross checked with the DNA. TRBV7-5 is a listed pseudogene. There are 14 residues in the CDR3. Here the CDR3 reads CVRSLRDRDEKLFF. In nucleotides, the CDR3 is TGTGTCAGAAGCCTCCGGGACAGGGATGAAAAACTGTTTTTT.

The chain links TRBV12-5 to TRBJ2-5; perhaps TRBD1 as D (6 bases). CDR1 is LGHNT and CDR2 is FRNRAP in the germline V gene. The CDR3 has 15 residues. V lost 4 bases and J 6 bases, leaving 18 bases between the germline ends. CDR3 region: CASGSSGQGLKTQYF. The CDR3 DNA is TGTGCTAGTGGTTCATCGGGACAAGGTTTAAAGACCCAGTACTTC.

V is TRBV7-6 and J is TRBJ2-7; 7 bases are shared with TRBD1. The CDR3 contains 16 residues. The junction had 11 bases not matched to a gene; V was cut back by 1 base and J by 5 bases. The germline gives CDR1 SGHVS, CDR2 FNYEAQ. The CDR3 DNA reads TGTGCCAGCAGCTTAGGCCTCGAGACAGGGTATAACGAGCAGTACTTC. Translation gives CASSLGLETGYNEQYF.

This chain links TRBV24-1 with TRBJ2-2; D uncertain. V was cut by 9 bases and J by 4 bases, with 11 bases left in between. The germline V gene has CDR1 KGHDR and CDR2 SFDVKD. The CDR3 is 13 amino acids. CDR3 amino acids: CATESLSTGELFF. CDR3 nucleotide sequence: TGTGCCACCGAATCTCTAAGCACCGGGGAGCTGTTTTTT.

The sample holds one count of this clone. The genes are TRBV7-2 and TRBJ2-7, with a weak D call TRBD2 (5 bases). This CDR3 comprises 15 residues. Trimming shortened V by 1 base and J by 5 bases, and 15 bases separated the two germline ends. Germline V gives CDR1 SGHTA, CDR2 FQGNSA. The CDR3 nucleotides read TGTGCCAGCAGCTTAGAAGGGTGGGTAGCGAACGAGCAGTACTTC. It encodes CASSLEGWVANEQYF.

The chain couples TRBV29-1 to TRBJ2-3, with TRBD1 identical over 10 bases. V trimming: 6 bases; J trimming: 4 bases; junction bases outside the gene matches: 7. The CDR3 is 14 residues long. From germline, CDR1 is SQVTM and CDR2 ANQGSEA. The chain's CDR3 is CSVETGGAPDTQYF. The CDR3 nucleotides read TGCAGCGTGGAGACAGGGGGCGCCCCAGATACGCAGTATTTT.

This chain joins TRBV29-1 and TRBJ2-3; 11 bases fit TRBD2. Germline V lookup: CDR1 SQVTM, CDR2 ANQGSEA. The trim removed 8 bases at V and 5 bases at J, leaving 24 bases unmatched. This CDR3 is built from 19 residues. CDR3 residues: CSPLIRTVNSGGALDTQYF. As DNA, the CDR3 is TGCAGCCCTTTAATTAGAACCGTTAATAGCGGGGGGGCATTAGATACGCAGTATTTT.

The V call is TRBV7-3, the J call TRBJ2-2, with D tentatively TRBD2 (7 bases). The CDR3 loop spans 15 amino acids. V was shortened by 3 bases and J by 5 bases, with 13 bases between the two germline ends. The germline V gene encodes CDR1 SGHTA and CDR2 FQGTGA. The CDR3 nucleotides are TGTGCCAGCAGCTTCGGGGGGCCGGGAACCGGGGAGCTGTTTTTT. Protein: CASSFGGPGTGELFF.

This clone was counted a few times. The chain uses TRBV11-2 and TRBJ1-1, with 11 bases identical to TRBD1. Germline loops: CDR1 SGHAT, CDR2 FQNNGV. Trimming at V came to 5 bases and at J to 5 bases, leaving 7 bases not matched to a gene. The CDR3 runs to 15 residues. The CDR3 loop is CASSGRTGGLTEAFF. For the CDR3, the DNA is TGTGCCAGCAGCGGTCGGACAGGGGGCCTTACTGAAGCTTTCTTT.

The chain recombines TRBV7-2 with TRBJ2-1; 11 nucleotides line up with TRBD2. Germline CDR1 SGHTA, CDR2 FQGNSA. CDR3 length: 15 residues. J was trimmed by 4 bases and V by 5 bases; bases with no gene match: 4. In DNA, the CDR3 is TGTGCCAGCAGCACCGCTAGCGGGGGGTACAATGAGCAGTTCTTC. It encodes CASSTASGGYNEQFF.